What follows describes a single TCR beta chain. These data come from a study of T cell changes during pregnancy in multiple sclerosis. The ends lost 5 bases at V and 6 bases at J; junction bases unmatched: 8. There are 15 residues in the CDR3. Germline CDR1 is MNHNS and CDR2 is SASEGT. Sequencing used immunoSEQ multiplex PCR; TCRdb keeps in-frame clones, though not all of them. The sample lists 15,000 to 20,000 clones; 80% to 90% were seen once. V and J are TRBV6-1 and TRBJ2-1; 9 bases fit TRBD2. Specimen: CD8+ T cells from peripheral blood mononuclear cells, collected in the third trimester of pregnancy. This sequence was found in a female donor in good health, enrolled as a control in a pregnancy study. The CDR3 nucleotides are TGTGCCAGCAGTCCTCTTAGCGGGGGCTCCAATGAGCAGTTCTTC. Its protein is CASSPLSGGSNEQFF.